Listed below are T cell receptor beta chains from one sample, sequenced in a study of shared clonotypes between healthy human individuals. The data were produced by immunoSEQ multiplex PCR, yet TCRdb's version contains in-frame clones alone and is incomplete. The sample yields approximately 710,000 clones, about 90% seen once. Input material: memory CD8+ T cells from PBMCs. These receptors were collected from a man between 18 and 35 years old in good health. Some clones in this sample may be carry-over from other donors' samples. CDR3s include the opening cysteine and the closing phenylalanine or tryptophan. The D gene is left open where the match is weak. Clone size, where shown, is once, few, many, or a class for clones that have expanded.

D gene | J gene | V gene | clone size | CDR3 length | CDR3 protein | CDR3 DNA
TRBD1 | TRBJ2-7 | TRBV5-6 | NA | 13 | CASSSSPPGQTYF | TGTGCCAGCAGCTCAAGCCCCCCGGGACAGACGTACTTC
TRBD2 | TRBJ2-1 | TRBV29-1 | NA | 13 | CTGTSGANNEQFF | TGCACCGGGACTAGCGGGGCTAACAATGAGCAGTTCTTC
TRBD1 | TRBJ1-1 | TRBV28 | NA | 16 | CASSFGTELMNTEAFF | TGTGCCAGCAGTTTCGGGACAGAACTTATGAACACTGAAGCTTTCTTT
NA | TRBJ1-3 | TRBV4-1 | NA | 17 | CASSQDGAAVTGNTIYF | TGCGCCAGCAGCCAAGATGGGGCAGCCGTAACTGGAAACACCATATATTTT
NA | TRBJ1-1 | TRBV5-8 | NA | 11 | CASSLIAEAFF | TGTGCCAGCAGCTTGATAGCTGAAGCTTTCTTT
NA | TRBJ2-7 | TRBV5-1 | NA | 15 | CASSLVGDHRMEQYF | TGCGCCAGCAGCTTGGTTGGAGACCATCGAATGGAGCAGTACTTC
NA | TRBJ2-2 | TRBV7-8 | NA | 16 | CASSPRTIEGPGELFF | TGTGCCAGCAGCCCCAGGACTATAGAGGGGCCCGGGGAGCTGTTTTTT
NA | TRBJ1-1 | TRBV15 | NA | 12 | CATSPYDTEAFF | TGTGCCACCAGCCCCTACGACACTGAAGCTTTCTTT
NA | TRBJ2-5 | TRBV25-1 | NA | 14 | CASSPWTNQETQYF | TGTGCCAGCAGTCCATGGACAAACCAAGAGACCCAGTACTTC
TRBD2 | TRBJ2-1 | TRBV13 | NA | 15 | CASSPAGASYNEQFF | TGTGCCAGCAGCCCAGCGGGAGCCTCCTACAATGAGCAGTTCTTC
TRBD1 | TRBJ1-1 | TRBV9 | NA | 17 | CASSPNLGQGRGTEAFF | TGTGCCAGCAGCCCAAATTTAGGACAGGGGAGGGGTACTGAAGCTTTCTTT
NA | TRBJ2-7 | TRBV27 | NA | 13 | CASSWAWDYEQYF | TGTGCCAGCAGTTGGGCTTGGGACTACGAGCAGTACTTC
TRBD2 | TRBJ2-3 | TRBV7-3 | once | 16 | CASSLSASRGADTQYF | TGTGCCAGCAGCTTATCTGCTAGCCGGGGGGCAGATACGCAGTATTTT
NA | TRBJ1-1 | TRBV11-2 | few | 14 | CASSAIVGRTEAFF | TGTGCCAGCAGCGCTATCGTGGGACGGACTGAAGCTTTCTTT
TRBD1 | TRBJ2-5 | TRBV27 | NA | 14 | CASSTTGSGETQYF | TGTGCCAGCAGTACGACAGGGTCAGGGGAGACCCAGTACTTC
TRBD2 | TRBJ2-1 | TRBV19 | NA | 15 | CASSTGTSGNNEQFF | TGTGCCAGTAGTACGGGGACTAGCGGGAACAATGAGCAGTTCTTC
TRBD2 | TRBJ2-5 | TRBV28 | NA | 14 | CASSETSGGASQYF | TGTGCCAGTAGCGAGACTAGCGGAGGGGCGTCCCAGTACTTC
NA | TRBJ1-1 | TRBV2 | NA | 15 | CASSEYGPLGAEAFF | TGTGCCAGCAGTGAGTATGGACCGTTAGGAGCTGAAGCTTTCTTT
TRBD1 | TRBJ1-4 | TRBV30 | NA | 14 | CAWRPTGANEKLFF | TGTGCCTGGAGACCGACAGGGGCTAATGAAAAACTGTTTTTT
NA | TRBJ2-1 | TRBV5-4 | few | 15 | CASSSPGSSYNEQFF | TGTGCCAGCAGCTCCCCGGGGAGCTCCTACAATGAGCAGTTCTTC
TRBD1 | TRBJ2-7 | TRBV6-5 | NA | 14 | CASRGQGNNYEQYF | TGTGCCAGCAGGGGACAGGGAAATAACTACGAGCAGTACTTC
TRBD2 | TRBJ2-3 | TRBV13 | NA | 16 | CASSSRTSGFTDTQYF | TGTGCCAGCAGCTCCCGGACTAGCGGGTTCACAGATACGCAGTATTTT
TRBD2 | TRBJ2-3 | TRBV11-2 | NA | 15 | CASRAGREGTDTQYF | TGTGCCAGCAGGGCAGGGAGGGAGGGCACAGATACGCAGTATTTT
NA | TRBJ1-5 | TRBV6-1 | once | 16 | CASSERGAWGNQPQHF | TGTGCCAGCAGTGAAAGGGGGGCGTGGGGCAATCAGCCCCAGCATTTT
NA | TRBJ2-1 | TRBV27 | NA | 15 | CASSLWIAVRGEQFF | TGTGCCAGCAGTTTATGGATAGCGGTCAGGGGTGAGCAGTTCTTC
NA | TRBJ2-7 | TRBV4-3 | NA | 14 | CASSQDSRSYEQYF | TGCGCCAGCAGCCAAGATTCGAGGAGTTACGAGCAGTACTTC
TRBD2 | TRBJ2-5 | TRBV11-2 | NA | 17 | CASSQDLGGRGQETQYF | TGTGCCAGCAGCCAAGATCTCGGCGGGAGGGGCCAAGAGACCCAGTACTTC
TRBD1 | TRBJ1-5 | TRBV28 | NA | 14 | CASRGGVRNQPQHF | TGTGCCAGCAGAGGGGGCGTGCGCAATCAGCCCCAGCATTTT
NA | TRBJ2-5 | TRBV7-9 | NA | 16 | CASSITATGPLQTQYF | TGTGCCAGCAGCATCACCGCCACAGGACCTCTTCAGACCCAGTACTTC
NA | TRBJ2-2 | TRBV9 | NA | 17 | CASSVALDSANTGELFF | TGTGCCAGCAGCGTAGCTCTGGACAGCGCGAACACCGGGGAGCTGTTTTTT